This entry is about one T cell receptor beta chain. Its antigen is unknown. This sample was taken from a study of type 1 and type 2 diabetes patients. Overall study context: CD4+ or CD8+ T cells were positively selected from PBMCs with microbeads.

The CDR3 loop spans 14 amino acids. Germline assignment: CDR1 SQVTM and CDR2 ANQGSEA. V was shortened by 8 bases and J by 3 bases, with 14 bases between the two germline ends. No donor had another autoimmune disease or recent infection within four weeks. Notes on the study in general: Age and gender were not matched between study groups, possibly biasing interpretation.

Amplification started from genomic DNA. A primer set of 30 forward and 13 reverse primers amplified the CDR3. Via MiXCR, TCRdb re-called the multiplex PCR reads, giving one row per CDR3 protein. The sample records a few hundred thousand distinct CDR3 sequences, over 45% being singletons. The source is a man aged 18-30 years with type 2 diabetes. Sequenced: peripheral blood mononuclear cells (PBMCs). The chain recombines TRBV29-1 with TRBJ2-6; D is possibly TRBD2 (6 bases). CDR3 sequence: CSFRRVGGANVLTF. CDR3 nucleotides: TGCAGCTTTCGGAGGGTTGGTGGGGCCAACGTCCTGACTTTC.